The 20 T cell receptor beta chains listed next were all sequenced from one sample in a study of blood T cells in healthy people across ages. PCR was performed a second time for about 7 to 11 cycles using a sample-barcoded 5' primer and a J-beta primer mix. MiXCR, applied by TCRdb to the 5' RACE reads, yields one record per CDR3 protein. The sample contains about 1.1 million distinct CDR3 sequences, 35% to 45% of which appear only once. The sequencing input was blood. The receptor source for this set is a man younger than 30 in good health.

The gene calls are TRBV29-1 and TRBJ2-5, with D perhaps matching TRBD1 (6 bases). This CDR3 has 12 amino acids. Trimming pared 1 base from V and 11 bases from J, leaving 14 bases between. The germline V gene has CDR1 SQVTM and CDR2 ANQGSEA. CDR3 sequence (DNA): TGCAGCGTTGAAGTACAGGGTAGGGAGCAGTACTTC. It specifies CSVEVQGREQYF.

The V and J genes are TRBV12-3 or TRBV12-4 and TRBJ2-1; no firm D call. Trimming stripped 4 bases from V and 9 bases from J, with 4 bases between. The CDR3 is made up of 10 amino acids. This chain's CDR3 is CASSSLEQFF. The CDR3 DNA reads TGTGCCAGCAGTTCTCTTGAGCAGTTCTTC.

J is TRBJ2-1 and V is TRBV12-3 or TRBV12-4, with TRBD1 matching over 8 bases. J was trimmed by 4 bases and V by 10 bases; bases with no gene match: 9. CDR3 length: 14 amino acids. The CDR3 nucleotides are TGTGCCACCTCATGGGACAGGCCGTACAATGAGCAGTTCTTC. Its protein product is CATSWDRPYNEQFF.

The chain joins TRBV12-3 or TRBV12-4 to TRBJ1-1, with D possibly matching TRBD1 (6 bases). The germline V and J ends were trimmed by 1 base and 7 bases, with 10 bases remaining between them. The CDR3 extends over 13 amino acids. CDR3 protein: CASSLGTALEAFF. CDR3 nucleotides: TGTGCCAGCAGTTTAGGGACAGCTCTTGAAGCTTTCTTT.

In this sample, this clonotype turned up a few times. The CDR3 DNA reads TGCAGCGTTGGCGAACGCTATGGCTACACCTTC. This gives the protein CSVGERYGYTF. The rearrangement joins TRBV29-1 to TRBJ1-2; D unclear. V lost 4 bases and J lost 4, with 7 bases in between. CDR3 length equals 11 residues. Germline V lookup: CDR1 SQVTM, CDR2 ANQGSEA.

The V call is TRBV7-2, the J call TRBJ1-1; 8 bases align to TRBD1. The V and J ends lost 5 bases and 5 bases, in that order; junction bases with no gene match: 7. This CDR3 has 14 amino acids. Germline loops: CDR1 SGHTA, CDR2 FQGNSA. The CDR3 region is CASSPTGGKTEAFF. CDR3 bases: TGTGCCAGCAGCCCAACAGGGGGGAAGACTGAAGCTTTCTTT. Complete variable domain (other parts from reference TRBV7-2 and TRBJ1-1): GAGVSQSPSNKVTEKGKDVELRCDPISGHTALYWYRQSLGQGLEFLIYFQGNSAPDKSGLPSDRFSAERTGGSVSTLTIQRTQQEDSAVYLCASSPTGGKTEAFFGQGTRLTVV.

This clonotype was recorded a few times. This chain links TRBV29-1 with TRBJ2-1, with D tentatively TRBD2 (5 bases). The CDR3 runs to 13 residues. Germline CDR1 SQVTM, CDR2 ANQGSEA. V was pared by 3 bases and J by 5 bases, with 11 bases between. CDR3 nucleotide sequence: TGCAGCGTTGACTTCCGGGGAGACAATGAGCAGTTCTTC. Translated, it gives CSVDFRGDNEQFF.

This chain uses TRBV28 with TRBJ1-1; possibly TRBD1 for D (5 bases). Germline lookup yields CDR1 MDHEN and CDR2 SYDVKM. The CDR3 contains 14 residues. V dropped 5 bases and J dropped 7 bases, with 17 bases sitting between them. This CDR3 is CASSPTGRGVEAFF. Written as DNA, the CDR3 is TGTGCCAGCAGTCCCACGGGGAGGGGCGTTGAAGCTTTCTTT.

The chain employs TRBV7-2 and TRBJ1-2; D remains unclear. From germline, CDR1 is SGHTA and CDR2 FQGNSA. V lost 4 bases to trimming and J lost 1 base, with 19 bases between them. This CDR3 comprises 17 residues. CDR3: CASSSRPTASLNYGYTF. The CDR3 DNA reads as TGTGCCAGCAGCTCCCGGCCAACCGCCTCACTTAACTATGGCTACACCTTC.

The V and J genes are TRBV15 and TRBJ2-3, with a tentative D call TRBD2 (6 bases). Germline V gene data show CDR1 as LNHNV and CDR2 as YYDKDF (reference sequence). V was clipped by 0 bases and J by 6 bases, with 13 bases between them. The CDR3 extends over 15 amino acids. The CDR3 DNA reads TGTGCCACCAGCAGAGATCACGTCGGGGGTGATACGCAGTATTTT. This gives the protein CATSRDHVGGDTQYF.

This clonotype appeared many times. V usage is TRBV28 and J usage is TRBJ2-3; D may be TRBD2 (7 bases). Germline CDR1 is MDHEN and CDR2 is SYDVKM. Trimming stripped 6 bases from V and 2 bases from J, with 12 bases between. The CDR3 is 14 amino acids. The CDR3 sequence is CASSRGGFTDTQYF. For the CDR3, the DNA is TGTGCCAGCAGCCGCGGGGGCTTCACAGATACGCAGTATTTT.

The chain carries TRBV3-1 and TRBJ2-1; 8 bases line up with TRBD1. V was clipped by 6 bases and J by 6 bases; unmatched bases: 10. The germline CDR1 and CDR2 sequences are LGHDT and YNNKEL (reference sequence). The CDR3 contains 15 residues. The CDR3 region is CASSTGTGSFNEQFF. DNA for the CDR3: TGTGCCAGCAGTACCGGGACAGGTAGTTTCAATGAGCAGTTCTTC.

This chain links TRBV10-3 with TRBJ1-1; D gene uncertain. Trimming took off 6 bases at V and 7 bases at J, with 12 bases between the two ends. Germline values: CDR1 ENHRY, CDR2 SYGVKD. The CDR3 sequence is 12 residues long. The CDR3 reads CAIRSEGGEAFF. The CDR3 DNA is TGTGCCATCAGGTCGGAGGGCGGTGAAGCTTTCTTT.

There are a few counts of this clonotype. The genes are TRBV5-1 and TRBJ1-2; no clear D. The V and J ends lost 0 bases and 6 bases respectively, with 6 bases between them. The CDR3 has 12 amino acids. Per germline, CDR1 SGHRS and CDR2 YFSETQ. CDR3 in DNA: TGCGCCAGCAGCTTGGATTATGATGGCTACACCTTC. Encoded protein: CASSLDYDGYTF.

With regard to this clonotype: The junction shows a germline mismatch at one end, possibly a read error. V and J are TRBV11-2 and TRBJ2-2, with a possible D match to TRBD2 (6 bases). Germline lookup yields CDR1 SGHAT and CDR2 FQNNGV. The CDR3 length is 14 residues. This CDR3 is CASSPQTRTGKLFF. The CDR3 DNA reads TGTGCCAGCAGCCCACAGACTAGGACCGGGAAGCTGTTTTTT.

In this sample, this clonotype turned up a few times. V is TRBV20-1 and J is TRBJ1-2; TRBD1 aligns across 11 bases. The V gene's germline CDR1 is DFQATT and CDR2 SNEGSKA (reference sequence). The CDR3 is 15 amino acids. Germline trimming cut 0 bases from V and 7 bases from J; bases unmatched to any gene: 7. The CDR3, as DNA: TGCAGTGCTAGAGATAAGTCCGGACAGGGGGCTGGCTACACCTTC. Translation gives CSARDKSGQGAGYTF.

J is TRBJ2-7 and V is TRBV9; no reliable D call. Between the trimmed V and J ends, which lost 3 bases and 6 bases, there was a span of 16 bases. Germline CDR1 is SGDLS and CDR2 is YYNGEE. This CDR3 contains 14 residues. The CDR3, as DNA: TGTGCCAGCAGCGCCCTCTCAGAAACCTCCGAGCAGTACTTC. It encodes CASSALSETSEQYF.

The chain combines TRBV7-8 with TRBJ1-4, with TRBD1 matching over 7 bases. Per the germline V gene, CDR1 is SGHVS and CDR2 is FQNEAQ. This CDR3 is built from 17 residues. Germline trimming cut 5 bases from V and 6 bases from J; bases unmatched to any gene: 15. Here the CDR3 reads CASSIEANPGQYEKLFF. CDR3 coding DNA: TGTGCCAGCAGCATAGAGGCTAATCCGGGACAGTATGAAAAACTGTTTTTT.

In this sample, this clonotype turned up once. The genes are TRBV13 and TRBJ2-2; 7 bases align to TRBD1. The V gene end was trimmed by 3 bases and the J gene end by 7 bases; junction bases not matched to a gene: 8. CDR3 length equals 15 residues. Germline CDR1 reads PRHDT; CDR2 reads FYEKMQ (reference sequence). In DNA, the CDR3 is TGTGCCAGCAGCTTGGCGGAGACAGGGAGCGGGGAGCTGTTTTTT. Amino acid sequence: CASSLAETGSGELFF.

This clonotype was seen many times. The chain couples TRBV25-1 to TRBJ2-1; 7 bases line up with TRBD2. Germline-derived CDR1 and CDR2 are MGHDK and SYGVNS. CDR3 length: 13 residues. The V gene end was trimmed by 7 bases and the J gene end by 5 bases; junction bases not matched to a gene: 5. The CDR3 spells CASTWGGDNEQFF. For the CDR3, the DNA is TGTGCCAGCACTTGGGGGGGGGACAATGAGCAGTTCTTC. Using reference TRBV25-1 and TRBJ2-1 for the parts outside the CDR3, the full variable domain is EADIYQTPRYLVIGTGKKITLECSQTMGHDKMYWYQQDPGMELHLIHYSYGVNSTEKGDLSSESTVSRIRTEHFPLTLESARPSHTSQYLCASTWGGDNEQFFGPGTRLTVL.